This T cell receptor beta chain comes out of a study of cytomegalovirus exposure and HLA in healthy donors. Study-level background: HLA-typed donors contributed some 85 million unique TCRs, which were held in an early data release. Notes on the study in general: The study found most TCR sequences rare, yet found some public TCRs in many donors. Association with HLA alleles at 0.05 false discovery rate was found for some 18,000 TCR beta sequences in a later analysis. Further analysis was carried out later, and it showed several of the most significant clusters appearing linked to common viral pathogens.

Concerning this clone: Its antigen is as yet unknown.

Germline lookup yields CDR1 SGDLS and CDR2 YYNGEE. This CDR3 contains 14 residues. The V end lost 3 bases, the J end lost 6 bases, and 15 bases lay between the germline ends. Primers for the PCR totalled 60 Vbeta and 13 Jbeta. Using immunoSEQ multiplex PCR, the repertoire was profiled, and TCRdb retains in-frame clones only, with some absent. Here the sample spans roughly 200,000 clones, 87% being singletons. The clonotype originates from a man aged 30 to 45 in good health and CMV-seronegative. The chain joins TRBV9 to TRBJ1-2, with D possibly TRBD1 on 5 matching bases. The specimen sequenced was PBMCs. CDR3 DNA sequence: TGTGCCAGCAGCGCAGACAGTGATTATGATGGCTACACCTTC. It yields the protein CASSADSDYDGYTF. Variable domain in full (rest from reference TRBV9 and TRBJ1-2): DSGVTQTPKHLITATGQRVTLRCSPRSGDLSVYWYQQSLDQGLQFLIQYYNGEERAKGNILERFSAQQFPDLHSELNLSSLELGDSALYFCASSADSDYDGYTFGSGTRLTVV.